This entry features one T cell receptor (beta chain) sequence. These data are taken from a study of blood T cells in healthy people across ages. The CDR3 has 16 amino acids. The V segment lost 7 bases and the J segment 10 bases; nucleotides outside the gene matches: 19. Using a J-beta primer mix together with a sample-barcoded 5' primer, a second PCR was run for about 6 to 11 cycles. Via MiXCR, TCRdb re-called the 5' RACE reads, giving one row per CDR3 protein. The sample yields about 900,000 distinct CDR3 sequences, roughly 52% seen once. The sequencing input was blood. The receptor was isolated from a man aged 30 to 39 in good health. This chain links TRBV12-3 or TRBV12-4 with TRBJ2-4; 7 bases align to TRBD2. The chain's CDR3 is CASTGSGVEGVRIQYF. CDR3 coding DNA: TGTGCCAGCACCGGAAGCGGGGTCGAAGGGGTTAGGATTCAGTACTTC.